This TCR beta chain derives from a study of blood T cell repertoires in COVID-19. The V segment lost 1 base and the J segment 6 bases; nucleotides outside the gene matches: 0. The CDR3 runs 13 residues. CDR1 and CDR2 from the germline V gene are SGHTA and FQGNSA. Membership in each cohort depended on participant-reported clinical history. Recovery meant two consecutive negative NP/OP PCR tests, professional clearance, or resolved symptoms. In the source study's methods: The authors estimated nucleated cell counts from reference gene primer amplification. Produced via immunoSEQ multiplex PCR; TCRdb's table is partial and in-frame only. V and J calls and clone size are given by that table; D and trimming were obtained from the DNA. This sample has 400,000 to 500,000 clones; approximately 87% occur once, and the top ten carry roughly 1.9%.

Sequencing was carried out using PBMCs or T cells enriched from blood (not recorded which). This clonotype was sampled from a woman between 40 and 50 years old who had recovered from COVID-19. This sequence joins TRBV7-2 and TRBJ2-7, with 10 bases that match TRBD2. The DNA of the CDR3 is TGTGCCAGCAGCTTAGAGCGGGAGGGCGAGCAGTACTTC. Protein: CASSLEREGEQYF.